The 30 T cell receptor beta chains given below trace back to one sample, sequenced in a study of cytomegalovirus exposure and HLA in healthy donors. PCR employed 60 Vbeta and 13 Jbeta primers. Only in-frame clones appear in the TCRdb table, and some are missing; sequencing was by immunoSEQ multiplex PCR. The sample contains around 150,000 clones, approximately 60% of which appear only once. What was sequenced was PBMCs. All receptors come from a human donor in good health.

V is TRBV11-2 and J is TRBJ2-5; 9 bases fit TRBD1. This CDR3 is built from 12 residues. Per germline, CDR1 SGHAT and CDR2 FQNNGV. Trimming removed 9 bases from V and 3 bases from J; junction bases left unmatched: 2. The CDR3 coding sequence is TGTGCCAGGACAGGGGGGGAAGAGACCCAGTACTTC. It specifies CARTGGEETQYF.

This chain joins TRBV5-8 and TRBJ2-1; 11 bases fit TRBD2. This CDR3 has 15 amino acids. Germline trimming cut 5 bases from V and 3 bases from J; bases unmatched to any gene: 4. Germline V CDR1 and CDR2: SGHTS, YDEGEE. CDR3 amino acids: CASSTGTSGYNEQFF. As DNA, the CDR3 is TGTGCCAGCAGTACCGGGACTAGCGGCTACAATGAGCAGTTCTTC.

The chain has TRBV6-1 and TRBJ2-6; 8 nucleotides align to TRBD1. From germline, CDR1 is MNHNS and CDR2 SASEGT. CDR3 length: 19 residues. The trim removed 2 bases at V and 0 bases at J, leaving 9 bases unmatched. The CDR3 protein is CASSEYLGQVHSGANVLTF. CDR3 sequence (DNA): TGTGCCAGCAGTGAATATTTGGGACAGGTACACTCTGGGGCCAACGTCCTGACTTTC.

The chain has TRBV9 and TRBJ2-1; the D is unclear. Germline assignment: CDR1 SGDLS and CDR2 YYNGEE. Between the trimmed V and J ends, which lost 3 bases and 6 bases, there was a span of 13 bases. The CDR3 covers 14 residues. CDR3 amino acids: CASSDEKSGNEQFF. Written as DNA, the CDR3 is TGTGCCAGCAGCGATGAGAAGTCCGGCAATGAGCAGTTCTTC.

With regard to this clone: Other DNA sequences in the sample encode the same CDR3. The chain combines TRBV6-6 with TRBJ1-5; D not certain. This CDR3 region has 14 residues. The germline V gene encodes CDR1 MNHNY and CDR2 SVGAGI (reference sequence). Trimming stripped 6 bases from V and 4 bases from J, with 13 bases between. The CDR3 coding sequence is TGTGCCAGCAGCCGCGGGCAGGTGAATCAGCCCCAGCATTTT. Translating it yields CASSRGQVNQPQHF.

The V call is TRBV7-8, the J call TRBJ2-5; weak D call: TRBD2 (7 bases). Trimming pared 5 bases from V and 5 bases from J, leaving 21 bases between. The CDR3 length is 16 residues. CDR1 SGHVS and CDR2 FQNEAQ come from the germline V gene. Written as DNA, the CDR3 is TGTGCCAGCAGCCCCCGGTGGGGGGGCCCGGGGGAGACCCAGTACTTC. It is translated as CASSPRWGGPGETQYF.

The genes are TRBV13 and TRBJ2-5; weak D call: TRBD1 (6 bases). Trimming took off 5 bases at V and 1 base at J, with 17 bases between the two ends. The CDR3 extends over 16 amino acids. Germline-derived CDR1 and CDR2 are PRHDT and FYEKMQ (reference sequence). The CDR3 is CASSHDRLPIQETQYF. The CDR3 DNA reads as TGTGCCAGCAGCCACGACAGGTTACCGATCCAAGAGACCCAGTACTTC.

This clone was seen a few times. The chain links TRBV29-1 to TRBJ1-2, with TRBD1 matching over 7 bases. Per germline, CDR1 SQVTM and CDR2 ANQGSEA. The CDR3 sequence is 15 residues long. The ends lost 3 bases at V and 0 bases at J; junction bases unmatched: 7. The CDR3 region has the DNA TGCAGCGTTGAGTGGGACAGCGAAACTAACTATGGCTACACCTTC. This sequence encodes CSVEWDSETNYGYTF.

The rearrangement joins TRBV7-9 to TRBJ2-5; a weak D match, TRBD1 (5 bases). Germline V gene data show CDR1 as SEHNR and CDR2 as FQNEAQ (reference sequence). The CDR3 loop spans 15 amino acids. V gave up 2 bases and J gave up 4 bases, with 14 bases separating them. CDR3 sequence reads: CASSLSPRGGETQYF. The DNA of the CDR3 is TGTGCCAGCAGCTTAAGCCCTAGGGGCGGAGAGACCCAGTACTTC.

The rearrangement links TRBV28 to TRBJ1-4, with TRBD1 matching 8 bases. The CDR3 runs to 16 residues. V shed 5 bases, J shed 5 bases, and the junction held 10 bases outside the gene matches. Germline CDR1 MDHEN, CDR2 SYDVKM. CDR3 sequence reads: CASSTPSRQGNEKLFF. The CDR3 coding sequence is TGTGCCAGCAGTACCCCTTCGAGACAGGGGAATGAAAAACTGTTTTTT.

This clone has only a few counts. Here the CDR3 DNA reads TGTGCCAGCTCACCATCGATGTCGGCGGGAGGGGGCACAGATACGCAGTATTTT. It is translated as CASSPSMSAGGGTDTQYF. The chain joins TRBV18 to TRBJ2-3; 9 nucleotides match TRBD2. The CDR3 spans 18 residues. V trimming: 2 bases; J trimming: 1 base; junction bases outside the gene matches: 10. The germline V gene encodes CDR1 KGHSH and CDR2 LQKENI.

The rearrangement joins TRBV6-1 to TRBJ1-2, with 7 bases identical to TRBD1. The CDR3 loop spans 14 amino acids. Germline CDR1 and CDR2: MNHNS and SASEGT. V shed 7 bases, J shed 4 bases, and the junction held 9 bases outside the gene matches. CDR3 DNA: TGTGCCAGCACCAGACAGGGCGCTAGCTATGGCTACACCTTC. Translation: CASTRQGASYGYTF.

The chain has TRBV25-1 and TRBJ2-3, with TRBD2 matching over 9 bases. Trimming at V came to 3 bases and at J to 5 bases, leaving 9 bases not matched to a gene. CDR3 length equals 16 residues. Germline lookup yields CDR1 MGHDK and CDR2 SYGVNS. The CDR3 coding sequence is TGTGCCAGCAGTGATAATAGCGGGAGTAGGGTAGATACGCAGTATTTT. Protein product: CASSDNSGSRVDTQYF.

The chain links TRBV15 to TRBJ2-1; 10 nucleotides align to TRBD2. In germline, CDR1 is LNHNV, CDR2 YYDKDF (reference sequence). This CDR3 spans 15 amino acids. After removal of 7 bases from V and 2 bases from J, the junction contained 5 bases not matched to a gene. CDR3 sequence reads: CATTLAGGPYNEQFF. The CDR3 nucleotides read TGTGCCACCACCTTAGCGGGAGGCCCCTACAATGAGCAGTTCTTC.

This clone turned up a few times. The chain links TRBV5-1 to TRBJ2-3; D not certain. V was trimmed by 2 bases and J by 1 base, leaving 8 bases between them. Germline V gives CDR1 SGHRS, CDR2 YFSETQ. The CDR3 spans 14 residues. CDR3 protein: CASSFRLGTDTQYF. CDR3 coding DNA: TGCGCCAGCAGCTTCCGACTGGGCACAGATACGCAGTATTTT. Drawing the rest from reference TRBV5-1 and TRBJ2-3, the complete variable domain is KAGVTQTPRYLIKTRGQQVTLSCSPISGHRSVSWYQQTPGQGLQFLFEYFSETQRNKGNFPGRFSGRQFSNSRSEMNVSTLELGDSALYLCASSFRLGTDTQYFGPGTRLTVL.

This clone was seen a handful of times. The CDR3 spells CASSIDRGSNQPQHF. Written as DNA, the CDR3 is TGTGCCAGTAGTATAGACAGGGGGAGCAATCAGCCCCAGCATTTT. This rearrangement joins TRBV19 to TRBJ1-5, with 7 bases lining up with TRBD1. The CDR3 has 15 amino acids. With 0 bases clipped from V and 1 base from J, the junction kept 0 bases outside the gene matches. The V gene's germline CDR1 is LNHDA and CDR2 SQIVND (reference sequence).

This clone appeared once. The V call is TRBV28, the J call TRBJ2-1; 10 nucleotides align to TRBD2. This CDR3 is 19 amino acids long. The germline V gene encodes CDR1 MDHEN and CDR2 SYDVKM. J was trimmed by 1 base and V by 2 bases; bases with no gene match: 11. CDR3 coding DNA: TGTGCCAGCAGTTTAGGTTTGAGAAGCGGGAGGGAGTCCTACAATGAGCAGTTCTTC. This codes for CASSLGLRSGRESYNEQFF.

The rearrangement uses TRBV7-3 and TRBJ2-1, with D unresolved. V was shortened by 4 bases and J by 5 bases, with 12 bases between the two germline ends. The CDR3 contains 14 residues. CDR1 and CDR2 (germline): SGHTA, FQGTGA. CDR3 DNA: TGTGCCAGCAGCTCCGTAGCCGGAAACAATGAGCAGTTCTTC. Translation: CASSSVAGNNEQFF.

This clone has just a few counts. The CDR3 coding sequence is TGTGCCAGCAACTCGGACAGATTGAACACTGAAGCTTTCTTT. Encoded protein: CASNSDRLNTEAFF. V usage is TRBV2 and J usage is TRBJ1-1; D possibly corresponds to TRBD1 (6 bases). Germline lookup yields CDR1 SNHLY and CDR2 FYNNEI. Between the trimmed V and J ends, which lost 7 bases and 0 bases, there was a span of 12 bases. The CDR3 consists of 14 residues. Full variable domain (rest looked up from reference TRBV2 and TRBJ1-1): EPEVTQTPSHQVTQMGQEVILRCVPISNHLYFYWYRQILGQKVEFLVSFYNNEISEKSEIFDDQFSVERPDGSNFTLKIRSTKLEDSAMYFCASNSDRLNTEAFFGQGTRLTVV.

The chain links TRBV4-1 to TRBJ2-1; TRBD2 matches 7 bases. CDR3 length: 18 amino acids. The V gene's germline CDR1 is MGHRA and CDR2 YSYEKL. The J segment lost 11 bases and the V segment lost 1 base, leaving 20 bases of the junction unmatched. The CDR3 reads CASSQVFRSRENIVKQFF. CDR3 nucleotide sequence: TGCGCCAGCAGCCAAGTTTTTCGGTCGCGGGAGAATATCGTCAAGCAGTTCTTC.

The V call is TRBV6-1, the J call TRBJ1-3, with 8 bases identical to TRBD1. V lost 7 bases to trimming and J lost 4 bases; unmatched junction nucleotides: 9. CDR3 length: 15 amino acids. The germline CDR1 and CDR2 sequences are MNHNS and SASEGT. Written as DNA, the CDR3 is TGTGCCAGCATAAAACCCGGGACAGGCGGAAACACCATATATTTT. Translating gives CASIKPGTGGNTIYF.

As for this clone: Sequence at one end of the junction differs from germline and may be a read error. The rearrangement joins TRBV9 to TRBJ2-3; D possibly corresponds to TRBD1 (5 bases). Germline V gene data show CDR1 as SGDLS and CDR2 as YYNGEE. The CDR3 sequence is 13 residues long. The CDR3 coding sequence is TGTGCCAGCAGCTTTCTGACAGCCGATAGGCAGTATTTT. This gives the protein CASSFLTADRQYF.

This clone was found once. The V gene is TRBV10-3, the J gene TRBJ2-2; perhaps TRBD2 as D (6 bases). Germline V gene lookup returns CDR1 ENHRY and CDR2 SYGVKD. V was cut by 6 bases and J by 0 bases, with 11 bases left in between. CDR3 length: 15 residues. CDR3 region: CAIRLAIANTGELFF. The CDR3, as DNA: TGTGCCATCAGGCTAGCGATCGCGAACACCGGGGAGCTGTTTTTT.

V is TRBV6-5 and J is TRBJ2-2; the D gene is possibly TRBD2 (5 bases). With 6 bases removed from V and 4 bases from J, the gap between germline ends came to 6 bases. The CDR3 is 12 amino acids. Germline-derived CDR1 and CDR2 are MNHEY and SVGAGI. The CDR3 sequence: CASRRATGELFF. The DNA of the CDR3 is TGTGCCAGCAGGCGGGCCACCGGGGAGCTGTTTTTT.

This chain connects TRBV15 to TRBJ2-1; 8 nucleotides line up with TRBD2. The CDR3 covers 16 residues. The trim removed 0 bases at V and 4 bases at J, leaving 5 bases unmatched. Germline V gene data show CDR1 as LNHNV and CDR2 as YYDKDF (reference sequence). The CDR3: CATSRDLAGGYNEQFF. CDR3 coding DNA: TGTGCCACCAGCAGAGATCTAGCGGGTGGGTACAATGAGCAGTTCTTC.

V is TRBV7-8 and J is TRBJ2-7; the D is unclear. Trimming pared 0 bases from V and 4 bases from J, leaving 13 bases between. The CDR3 sequence is 15 residues long. Germline V gene data show CDR1 as SGHVS and CDR2 as FQNEAQ. The CDR3 DNA is TGTGCCAGCAGCTTAGCCCGGCCAGAGGAGTACGAGCAGTACTTC. Amino acids: CASSLARPEEYEQYF.

This clone was seen once. The V and J genes are TRBV28 and TRBJ2-7; TRBD1 matches 8 bases. This CDR3 has 18 residues. The ends lost 3 bases at V and 2 bases at J; junction bases unmatched: 15. Germline CDR1 and CDR2: MDHEN and SYDVKM. The CDR3 region has the DNA TGTGCCAGCAGTTTTGACAGGGGTAAAGCTTATTCCGCCTACGAGCAGTACTTC. Translating it yields CASSFDRGKAYSAYEQYF.

This clone was recorded a few times. The chain recombines TRBV4-1 with TRBJ1-6; no clear D gene. V gave up 1 base and J gave up 5 bases, with 12 bases separating them. Germline V gene sequence: CDR1 MGHRA, CDR2 YSYEKL. The CDR3 is made up of 16 amino acids. CDR3 nucleotides: TGCGCCAGCAGCCAAGGGAGACGGTCAGATAATTCACCCCTCCACTTT. Amino acids: CASSQGRRSDNSPLHF.

The J gene is TRBJ2-7, the V gene TRBV28; tentatively, D is TRBD2 (5 bases). CDR3 length: 16 residues. Germline CDR1 and CDR2: MDHEN and SYDVKM. Trimming stripped 1 base from V and 0 bases from J, with 13 bases between. CDR3 protein: CASSLSAGKSSYEQYF. CDR3 sequence (DNA): TGTGCCAGCAGTTTATCTGCGGGTAAGAGCTCCTACGAGCAGTACTTC.

V and J are TRBV7-9 and TRBJ2-3; D ambiguous. The CDR3 totals 14 residues. Trimming took 5 bases from V and 0 from J, leaving 9 bases between them. Germline V gene sequence: CDR1 SEHNR, CDR2 FQNEAQ (reference sequence). CDR3 sequence reads: CASSPLGSTDTQYF. For the CDR3, the DNA is TGTGCCAGCAGCCCCCTCGGGAGCACAGATACGCAGTATTTT. The full variable domain, with the rest looked up from reference TRBV7-9 and TRBJ2-3, is DTGVSQNPRHKITKRGQNVTFRCDPISEHNRLYWYRQTLGQGPEFLTYFQNEAQLEKSRLLSDRFSAERPKGSFSTLEIQRTEQGDSAMYLCASSPLGSTDTQYFGPGTRLTVL.